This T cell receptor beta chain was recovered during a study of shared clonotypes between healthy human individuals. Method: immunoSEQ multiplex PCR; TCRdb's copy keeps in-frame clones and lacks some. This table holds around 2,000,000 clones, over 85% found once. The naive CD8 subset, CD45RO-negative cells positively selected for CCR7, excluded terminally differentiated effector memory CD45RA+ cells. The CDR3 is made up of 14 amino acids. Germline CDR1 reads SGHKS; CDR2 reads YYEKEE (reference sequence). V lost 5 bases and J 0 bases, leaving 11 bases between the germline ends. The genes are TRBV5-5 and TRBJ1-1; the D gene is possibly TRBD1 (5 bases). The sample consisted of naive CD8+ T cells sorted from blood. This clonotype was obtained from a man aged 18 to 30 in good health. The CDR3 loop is CASSLTDLNTEAFF. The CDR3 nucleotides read TGTGCCAGCAGTCTGACAGATCTGAACACTGAAGCTTTCTTT.